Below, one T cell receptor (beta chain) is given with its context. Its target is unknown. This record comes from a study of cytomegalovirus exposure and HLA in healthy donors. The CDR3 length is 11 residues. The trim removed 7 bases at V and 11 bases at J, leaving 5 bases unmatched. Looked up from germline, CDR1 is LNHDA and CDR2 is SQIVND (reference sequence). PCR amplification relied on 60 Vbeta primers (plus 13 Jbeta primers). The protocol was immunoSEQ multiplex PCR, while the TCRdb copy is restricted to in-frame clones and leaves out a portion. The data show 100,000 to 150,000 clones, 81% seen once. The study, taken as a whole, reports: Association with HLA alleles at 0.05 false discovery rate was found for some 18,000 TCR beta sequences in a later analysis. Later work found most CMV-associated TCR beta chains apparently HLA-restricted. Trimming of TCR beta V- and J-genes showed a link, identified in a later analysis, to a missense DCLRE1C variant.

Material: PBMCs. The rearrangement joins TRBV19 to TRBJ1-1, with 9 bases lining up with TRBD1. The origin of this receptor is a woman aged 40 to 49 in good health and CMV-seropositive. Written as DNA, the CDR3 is TGTGCCAGTACCCGGGACAGGGTTGCTTTCTTT. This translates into CASTRDRVAFF.